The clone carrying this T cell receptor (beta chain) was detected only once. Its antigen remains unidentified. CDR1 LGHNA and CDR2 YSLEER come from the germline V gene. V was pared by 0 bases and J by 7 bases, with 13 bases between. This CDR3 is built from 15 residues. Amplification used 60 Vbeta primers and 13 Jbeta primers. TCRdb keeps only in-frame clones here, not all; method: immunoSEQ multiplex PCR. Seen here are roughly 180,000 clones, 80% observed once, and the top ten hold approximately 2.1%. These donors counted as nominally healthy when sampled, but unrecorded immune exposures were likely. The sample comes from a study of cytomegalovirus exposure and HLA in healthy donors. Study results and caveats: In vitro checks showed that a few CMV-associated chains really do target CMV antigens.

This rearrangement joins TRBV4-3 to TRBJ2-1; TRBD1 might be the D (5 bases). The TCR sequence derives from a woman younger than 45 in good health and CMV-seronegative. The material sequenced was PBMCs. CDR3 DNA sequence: TGCGCCAGCAGCCAAGAAAGGGGTACTTGGAATGAGCAGTTCTTC. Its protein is CASSQERGTWNEQFF.